This T cell receptor beta chain was recovered during a study of blood T cell repertoires in COVID-19 (dated by TCRdb to 2020 to 2021). At the level of the whole study: Samples covering the acute and convalescent phases of COVID-19 were provided by collaborators in the United States, Italy and Spain. The dataset comprised deeply sampled blood TCRbeta repertoires from subjects exposed to, actively infected with, or recovered from COVID-19. The sample metadata nearly always contained a de-identified subject ID, COVID-19 status, age in years and sex. HLA class I and class II types, where available, came from metadata supplied by the sample provider rather than from assay-based typing. The samples were drawn from the first 160 participants of the ongoing ImmuneRACE study and from 950 to 1,500 subjects provided by 6 global collaborators. The repertoires were released in a freely available public database meant as a resource for research on the immune response to SARS-CoV-2. The material from the prospective study consisted of cDNA or gDNA derived from T cells, B-cell-depleted T cells, or PBMCs. Findings and caveats that apply to the study as a whole: The amount of clinical and demographic metadata varied by source and participant and was provided uncurated.

About this clone: The antigen it binds to is not known. Base qualities are missing; no much larger clone stands one base away.

The immunoSEQ Assay, a bias-controlled multiplex PCR, was used to amplify TCRbeta CDR3 regions from genomic DNA. In the authors' own workflow: Nucleated cell counts per sample were estimated from amplification of reference gene primers within the assay. To quantify the absolute abundance of each unique TCRbeta CDR3 rearrangement, sequence reads were collapsed and filtered. For each sample, productive Simpson clonality was calculated as the square root of Simpson's diversity index over productive rearrangements. Imported from immuneACCESS, the table was reduced by TCRdb to in-frame sequences with V and J called. These copies leave out some clones; in studies compared against another copy, an unresolved V gene accounts for under half, and the cause of the remainder is not known. The V and J calls and clone size were taken over from that table, and D and trimming were inferred from the DNA. The sample records more than 95,000 clones, 75% to 85% of which are singletons. The top ten clonotypes cover about 39% of the sample.

The collaborating institutions used their own protocols to collect whole blood in K2EDTA tubes. For TCRbeta analysis, collaborators shipped samples in one of three forms: frozen whole blood, isolated PBMCs, or DNA extracted from either of those sample types. V loses 7 bases at its end and J loses 7 bases; junction bases beyond the gene matches: 6. The germline V gene yields WSHSY for CDR1 and SAAADI for CDR2. Spanning cysteine to phenylalanine, the CDR3 consists of 13 amino acids. Here the CDR3 DNA is all that survives: 39 bases in frame from base 1. This receptor chain uses TRBV10-2 and TRBJ1-5; TRBD1 lines up with 8 middle nucleotides. This receptor was taken from a man aged 40-49 years with active or convalescent COVID-19. Sequencing was done on a sample of peripheral blood. The DNA sequence is given as TGCGCCAGCAACGGACAGGGTGGCCAGCCCCAGCATTTT. Its translation is CASNGQGGQPQHF.